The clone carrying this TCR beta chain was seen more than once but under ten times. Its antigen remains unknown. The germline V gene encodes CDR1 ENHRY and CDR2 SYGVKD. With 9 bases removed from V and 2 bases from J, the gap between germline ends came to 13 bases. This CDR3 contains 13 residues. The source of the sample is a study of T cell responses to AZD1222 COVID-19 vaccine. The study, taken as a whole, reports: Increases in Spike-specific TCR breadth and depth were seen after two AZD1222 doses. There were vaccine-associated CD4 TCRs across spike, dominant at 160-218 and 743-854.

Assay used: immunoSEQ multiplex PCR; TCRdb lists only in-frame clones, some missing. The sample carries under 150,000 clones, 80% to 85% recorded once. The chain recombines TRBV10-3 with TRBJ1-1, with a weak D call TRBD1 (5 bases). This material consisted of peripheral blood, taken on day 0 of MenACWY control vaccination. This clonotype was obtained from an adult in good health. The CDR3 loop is CAIGDSHNTEAFF. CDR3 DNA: TGTGCCATAGGAGACAGCCACAACACTGAAGCTTTCTTT.